The 3 T cell receptor beta chains presented below share a single source sample, sequenced in a study of identical twins (dated by TCRdb to the mid-2010s). Library construction relied on 5' RACE. The sequencer listed for this sample is Illumina HiSeq 2000. In TCRdb, the public reads were trimmed at Q25 with fastp and aligned with MiXCR, with productive beta chains retained. Merged by CDR3 protein, the rows form single entries marked with the most common genes and DNA. Recorded for this sample are about 250,000 distinct CDR3 sequences; over 13% of them occurred a single time. The leading ten clones occupy around 8.3% of the sample. Input material: memory (CD45RO+) T cells sorted from blood. Per the publication, the cell subset or site label means: CD45RO+ enriched T cells. The receptors were sampled from a woman aged 18-30 years in good health.

This clonotype was observed at least ten times. The J gene is TRBJ1-2, the V gene TRBV12-3 or TRBV12-4, with TRBD1 as a possible D gene (6 bases). V was clipped by 6 bases and J by 3 bases, with 14 bases between them. This CDR3 region has 14 residues. The CDR3 bases are TGTGCCAGCAGCTCCCCTGACAGGCACTATGGCTACACCTTC. Encoded protein: CASSSPDRHYGYTF.

This clonotype was seen a few times. The V and J genes are TRBV28 and TRBJ2-1, with TRBD2 identical over 10 bases. This CDR3 region has 14 residues. CDR1 is MDHEN and CDR2 is SYDVKM in the germline V gene. The V and J ends lost 5 bases and 6 bases, in that order; junction bases with no gene match: 4. CDR3 nucleotides: TGTGCCAGCAGTCCGAGCGGGAGGGCCAATGAGCAGTTCTTC. Its protein is CASSPSGRANEQFF.

The chain links TRBV5-1 to TRBJ2-5; D ambiguous. Germline V gene lookup returns CDR1 SGHRS and CDR2 YFSETQ. The CDR3 is made up of 13 amino acids. V was cut by 1 base and J by 4 bases, with 8 bases left in between. The CDR3 nucleotides read TGCGCCAGCAGCTTGTTTGGGCCAGAGACCCAGTACTTC. This translates into CASSLFGPETQYF.